The following is a TCR beta chain sequence with its context. Original methodology: For nucleated cells, counts were estimated from reference gene primer amplification. Repertoires were generated with immunoSEQ multiplex PCR, while TCRdb's copy carries only in-frame clones and drops some. Clone size and the V and J calls come from that table; the DNA yielded D and trimming. The table shows roughly 130,000 clones, with more than 90% occurring only once. The record originates from a study of blood T cell repertoires in COVID-19. Study summary: Sites across the United States, Italy and Spain contributed samples from acute and convalescent COVID-19.

Material for sequencing was peripheral blood. The source of this sequence is a man aged 50 to 60 with active COVID-19.

CDR3 amino acids: CASSQGAQGSGELFF. Written as DNA, the CDR3 is TGTGCCAGCAGCCAAGGTGCACAGGGCTCCGGGGAGCTGTTTTTT. The V gene is TRBV3-1 (or the pseudogene TRBV3-2), the J gene TRBJ2-2, with D possibly being TRBD1 (6 bases). The length of the CDR3 is 15 residues. From germline, CDR1 is LGHDT and CDR2 YNNKEL (reference sequence). Trimming cost V 1 base and J 6 bases, with 12 bases left between them.